The clone carrying this T cell receptor (beta chain) was recorded once. This specimen comes from a study of blood T cell dynamics during melanoma immunotherapy. Noted time point: pre-treatment baseline. The assay was immunoSEQ multiplex PCR, and TCRdb's table has in-frame clones only and misses some. The data show some 13,000 clones, around 83% seen once. V lost 0 bases, J lost 3 bases, and 14 bases lay in between. This CDR3 contains 16 residues. Germline loops: CDR1 SGHRS, CDR2 YFSETQ. Sequencing used blood, obtained from a patient treated with checkpoint blockade. This chain connects TRBV5-1 to TRBJ2-3; tentatively, D is TRBD1 (5 bases). This sequence was found in a human donor with melanoma. The CDR3 nucleotides read TGCGCCAGCAGCTTGGAGGGCAGGGTGGGGACAGATACGCAGTATTTT. The encoded protein is CASSLEGRVGTDTQYF.